Listed below are T cell receptor beta chains from one sample, sequenced in a study of T-cell reconstitution after alpha-beta-depleted transplantation in children. TCRdb redid the calling of the PCR reads with MiXCR, one entry per CDR3 protein. Of some 500,000 distinct CDR3 sequences listed, 18% are singletons. The input for sequencing was PBMCs from the stem cell graft donor, taken from the stem cell graft. These receptors all come from a human donor who donated a stem cell graft to a child with acute lymphoblastic leukemia. Each CDR3 is given without its conserved first and last residue.

j_gene	v_gene	CDR3aa
TRBJ1-2	TRBV29-1	SVEAGLRTGTDYGYT
TRBJ2-5	TRBV5-1	ASSWRGYQETQY
TRBJ1-1	TRBV20-1	SALSWGNTEAF
TRBJ1-1	TRBV5-6	ASSSGTGRSEAF
TRBJ2-3	TRBV18	ASSPDRRSTDTQY
TRBJ1-1	TRBV6-1	ASSEMGNGGLNTEAF
TRBJ2-5	TRBV7-9	ASSLGRTVQETQY
TRBJ2-1	TRBV29-1	SGRDRVTPYNEQF
TRBJ2-7	TRBV13	ASSLGRGVYEQY
TRBJ2-1	TRBV6-5	ASSPGLNEQF
TRBJ2-2	TRBV7-3	ASSRGAGELF
TRBJ1-2	TRBV20-1	SARDDGQSNYGYT
TRBJ2-1	TRBV7-9	ASSYRVSGQADNEQF
TRBJ2-5	TRBV12-3/TRBV12-4	ASSLAGKTQY